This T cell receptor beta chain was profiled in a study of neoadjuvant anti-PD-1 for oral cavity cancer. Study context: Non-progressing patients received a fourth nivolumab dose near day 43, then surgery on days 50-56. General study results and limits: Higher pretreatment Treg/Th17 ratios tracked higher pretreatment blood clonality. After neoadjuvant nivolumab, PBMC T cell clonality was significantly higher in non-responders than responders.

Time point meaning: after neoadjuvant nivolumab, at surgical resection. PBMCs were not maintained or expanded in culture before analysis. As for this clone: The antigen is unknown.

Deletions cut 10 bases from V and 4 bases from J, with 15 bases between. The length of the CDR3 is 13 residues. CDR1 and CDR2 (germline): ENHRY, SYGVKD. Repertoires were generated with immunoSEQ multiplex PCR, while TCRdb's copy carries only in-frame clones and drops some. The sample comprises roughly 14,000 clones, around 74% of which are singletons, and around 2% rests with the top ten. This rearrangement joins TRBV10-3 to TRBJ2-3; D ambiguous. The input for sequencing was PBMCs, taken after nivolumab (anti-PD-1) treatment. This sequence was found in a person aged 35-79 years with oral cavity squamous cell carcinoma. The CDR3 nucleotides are TGTGCCACAGGAACCGTAGGAGCAGATACGCAGTATTTT. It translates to CATGTVGADTQYF.